The 19 T cell receptor beta chains presented below share a single source sample, sequenced in a study of response to subunit inactivated influenza vaccine. MiXCR, run by TCRdb on the RT-PCR reads, gives a single entry per CDR3 protein. The sample records around 650,000 distinct CDR3 sequences, approximately 15% being singletons. Sequences were derived from PBMCs from blood, sampled 12 days after vaccination. These receptors all stem from a man aged 50-60 years who received an inactivated influenza vaccine.

In this sample, this clonotype turned up a few times. This rearrangement joins TRBV20-1 to TRBJ2-7; the D gene could be TRBD1 or TRBD2 (5 bases each). CDR3 length equals 14 residues. Germline values: CDR1 DFQATT, CDR2 SNEGSKA (reference sequence). The V end lost 4 bases, the J end lost 1 base, and 14 bases lay between the germline ends. The CDR3 reads CSANFGTASYEQYF. As DNA, the CDR3 is TGCAGTGCTAACTTTGGGACGGCTTCCTACGAGCAGTACTTC.

This clonotype was counted a single time. The chain couples TRBV9 to TRBJ1-1, with D tentatively TRBD1 (5 bases). The ends were cut back, 0 bases at V and 5 bases at J, with 14 bases in the middle. The germline CDR1 and CDR2 sequences are SGDLS and YYNGEE. This CDR3 is 15 amino acids long. CDR3: CASSVGGGEGTEAFF. CDR3 coding DNA: TGTGCCAGCAGCGTAGGCGGCGGAGAGGGGACTGAAGCTTTCTTT.

This clonotype was detected ten times or more. The V and J genes are TRBV2 and TRBJ1-1; 8 positions match TRBD1. Germline CDR1 SNHLY, CDR2 FYNNEI. The CDR3 has 13 amino acids. Trimming cost V 3 bases and J 3 bases; bases outside gene matches: 0. The DNA for the CDR3 is TGTGCCAGCAGTGAGGACAGGGACACTGAAGCTTTCTTT. It specifies CASSEDRDTEAFF.

V usage is TRBV6-5 and J usage is TRBJ2-7; either TRBD1 or TRBD2 may fit D (5 bases each). The CDR3 runs 15 residues. With 2 bases removed from V and 3 bases from J, the gap between germline ends came to 14 bases. Germline CDR1 and CDR2: MNHEY and SVGAGI. DNA of the CDR3: TGTGCCAGCAGTTACGGTCGGGACGGGAACTACGAGCAGTACTTC. It yields the protein CASSYGRDGNYEQYF.

This clonotype was observed a handful of times. This chain links TRBV6-1 with TRBJ1-2, with D uncertain. Per the germline V gene, CDR1 is MNHNS and CDR2 is SASEGT. V dropped 6 bases and J dropped 7 bases, with 18 bases sitting between them. This CDR3 has 14 residues. DNA for the CDR3: TGTGCCAGCAGGTCGCCAGGTTTGGGCGCTGGCTACACCTTC. The encoded protein is CASRSPGLGAGYTF.

This chain links TRBV13 with TRBJ2-7, with D perhaps TRBD2 (6 bases). The V gene's germline CDR1 is PRHDT and CDR2 FYEKMQ (reference sequence). V shed 2 bases and J shed 4 bases, with 12 bases lying between them. The CDR3 is made up of 14 amino acids. The CDR3 protein is CASSLQGLNYEQYF. The CDR3 DNA reads TGTGCCAGCAGCTTACAGGGACTTAATTACGAGCAGTACTTC.

There are a few counts of this clonotype. V is TRBV10-3 and J is TRBJ1-1; perhaps TRBD1 as D (5 bases). The CDR3 consists of 15 residues. The ends were cut back, 0 bases at V and 1 base at J, with 9 bases in the middle. Germline V lookup: CDR1 ENHRY, CDR2 SYGVKD. For the CDR3, the DNA is TGTGCCATCAGTGAGTCCGGGGGTGCGAACACTGAAGCTTTCTTT. Translated, it gives CAISESGGANTEAFF.

This clonotype was seen more than once but under ten times. The chain uses TRBV20-1 and TRBJ1-1; D gene unclear. The CDR3 is 15 amino acids. V lost 1 base and J lost 0, with 12 bases in between. Germline CDR1 reads DFQATT; CDR2 reads SNEGSKA (reference sequence). For the CDR3, the DNA is TGCAGTGCTAGAGCGCCGGGTTTTATGAACACTGAAGCTTTCTTT. This encodes CSARAPGFMNTEAFF.

V and J are TRBV29-1 and TRBJ2-5, with unresolved D. V was pared by 4 bases and J by 5 bases, with 11 bases between. Germline V gives CDR1 SQVTM, CDR2 ANQGSEA. The CDR3 runs to 12 residues. The CDR3 region is CSVVLSSETQYF. The CDR3 DNA is TGCAGCGTTGTGTTGTCGAGCGAGACCCAGTACTTC.

V and J are TRBV7-8 and TRBJ2-3; TRBD2 might be the D (6 bases). There are 17 residues in the CDR3. Per germline, CDR1 SGHVS and CDR2 FQNEAQ. Trimming pared 1 base from V and 0 bases from J, leaving 14 bases between. CDR3 in amino acids: CASSLGLRRGSTDTQYF. The CDR3 DNA sequence: TGTGCCAGCAGCTTAGGATTGCGGCGGGGAAGCACAGATACGCAGTATTTT.

The chain combines TRBV11-2 with TRBJ2-5, with 8 bases aligning to TRBD2. The CDR3 loop spans 14 amino acids. Trimming took 4 bases from V and 5 from J; bases not matched to a gene: 6. The V gene's germline CDR1 is SGHAT and CDR2 FQNNGV. CDR3 sequence reads: CASSSLAGMETQYF. The CDR3 DNA sequence: TGTGCCAGCAGCTCTTTAGCGGGGATGGAGACCCAGTACTTC.

This clonotype was seen only a few times. The chain recombines TRBV4-1 with TRBJ2-7, with TRBD1 identical over 10 bases. The V and J ends lost 6 bases and 2 bases, in that order; junction bases with no gene match: 4. This CDR3 contains 14 residues. CDR1 is MGHRA and CDR2 is YSYEKL in the germline V gene. CDR3 loop: CASRPGTGAYEQYF. Written as DNA, the CDR3 is TGCGCCAGCAGGCCCGGGACAGGGGCCTACGAGCAGTACTTC.

CDR3 in amino acids: CASSPPSYSREQFF. DNA for the CDR3: TGTGCCAGCTCACCCCCGTCGTACTCGCGTGAGCAGTTCTTC. The chain couples TRBV18 to TRBJ2-1; D gene unclear. Germline V CDR1 and CDR2: KGHSH, LQKENI. The germline V and J ends were trimmed by 3 bases and 9 bases, with 15 bases remaining between them. The CDR3 covers 14 residues.

This clonotype was counted only a few times. This sequence may be a read error, since a much larger clone differs from it by one base. The V and J genes are TRBV20-1 and TRBJ1-1; the D gene is possibly TRBD1 (5 bases). Germline V gives CDR1 DFQATT, CDR2 SNEGSKA (reference sequence). The CDR3 has 13 amino acids. Trimming removed 0 bases from V and 1 base from J, with 6 bases in between. CDR3 coding DNA: TGCAGTGCTAGAGACAGGGCGAACACTGAAGCTTTCTTT. Its protein is CSARDRANTEAFF.

The chain employs TRBV6-5 and TRBJ2-3; 8 bases agree with TRBD2. CDR1 is MNHEY, CDR2 SVGAGI, per germline. The trim removed 4 bases at V and 0 bases at J, leaving 6 bases unmatched. The CDR3 totals 16 residues. This CDR3 is CASSSVAGGSTDTQYF. The CDR3 DNA is TGTGCCAGCAGTTCCGTGGCGGGGGGAAGCACAGATACGCAGTATTTT.

The gene calls are TRBV9 and TRBJ2-1; D possibly matches TRBD1 or TRBD2 (6 bases each). V dropped 2 bases and J dropped 3 bases, with 12 bases sitting between them. CDR1 SGDLS and CDR2 YYNGEE come from the germline V gene. This CDR3 has 15 residues. The CDR3 DNA is TGTGCCAGCAGCGTGGAGGGGGGTTTCTACAATGAGCAGTTCTTC. Protein sequence: CASSVEGGFYNEQFF.

The gene calls are TRBV24-1 and TRBJ2-1; tentatively, D is TRBD1 or TRBD2 (6 bases each). CDR1 KGHDR and CDR2 SFDVKD come from the germline V gene. V dropped 5 bases and J dropped 6 bases, with 22 bases sitting between them. This CDR3 is built from 17 residues. CDR3 protein: CATSANGGGGPLNEQFF. The CDR3, as DNA: TGTGCCACCAGTGCTAACGGAGGGGGAGGACCCCTCAATGAGCAGTTCTTC.

V usage is TRBV6-2 or TRBV6-3 and J usage is TRBJ2-1, with D uncertain. CDR3 length: 16 residues. Trimming took 0 bases from V and 2 from J, leaving 11 bases between them. From germline, CDR1 is MNHEY and CDR2 SVGEGT. This CDR3 reads CASSYSRGRAYNEQFF. The CDR3 DNA reads as TGTGCCAGCAGTTACTCGCGAGGAAGGGCCTACAATGAGCAGTTCTTC.

The genes are TRBV29-1 and TRBJ2-7; 7 nucleotides agree with TRBD2. Looked up from germline, CDR1 is SQVTM and CDR2 is ANQGSEA. V dropped 7 bases and J dropped 4; count of bases not matched to a gene: 10. The CDR3 loop spans 13 amino acids. CDR3 sequence: CSAGGGEWYEQYF. The CDR3 nucleotides are TGCAGCGCAGGTGGGGGGGAGTGGTACGAGCAGTACTTC.